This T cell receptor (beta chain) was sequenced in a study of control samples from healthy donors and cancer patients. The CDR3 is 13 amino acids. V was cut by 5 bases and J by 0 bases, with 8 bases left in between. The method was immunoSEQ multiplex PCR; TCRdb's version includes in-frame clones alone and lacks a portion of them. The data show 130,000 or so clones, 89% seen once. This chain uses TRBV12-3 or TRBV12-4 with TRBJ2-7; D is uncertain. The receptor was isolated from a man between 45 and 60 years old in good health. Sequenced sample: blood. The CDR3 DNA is TGTGCCAGCAGTAGGTTCAGCTCCTACGAGCAGTACTTC. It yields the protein CASSRFSSYEQYF.